This TCR beta chain was profiled in a study of a mutant IDH1 vaccine in newly diagnosed glioma. The time point: baseline, week 1 (first vaccination visit). Treatment denoted: pre-vaccination baseline after standard-of-care therapy. Assay used: immunoSEQ multiplex PCR; TCRdb lists only in-frame clones, some missing. The sample shows 30,000 or so clones, about four fifths of them seen only once. The sample in question was PBMCs, obtained from a glioma patient treated with radiotherapy, temozolomide or both. The sequence derives from a man aged 30 to 45 with glioma.

The DNA for the CDR3 is TGTGCCATCAGTAGCGGGACAGGGAGGGCCAAAAACATTCAGTACTTC. Translation gives CAISSGTGRAKNIQYF. The chain recombines TRBV10-3 with TRBJ2-4; the match to TRBD1 covers 9 bases. J gave up 1 base and V 5 bases, and 6 bases lay outside the gene matches. Germline V lookup: CDR1 ENHRY, CDR2 SYGVKD. CDR3 length equals 16 residues.